This T cell receptor (beta chain) comes out of a study of T cell responses to AZD1222 COVID-19 vaccine. Whole-study results and caveats: Repertoires were sampled only after the peak T cell response. Regions left unmutated in variants are reportedly the target of nearly half of spike-specific TCRs. Only six AZD1222 recipients tested seropositive at baseline.

Clones were read by immunoSEQ multiplex PCR, and TCRdb kept only the in-frame ones, dropping some. The table shows around 100,000 clones, with roughly 85% occurring only once. Concerning this clone: The antigen is unknown.

In germline, CDR1 is SGHVS, CDR2 FQNEAQ. Trimming at V came to 1 base and at J to 3 bases, leaving 5 bases not matched to a gene. The CDR3 loop spans 17 amino acids. This specimen consisted of peripheral blood, obtained 28 days after the second AZD1222 dose. V usage is TRBV7-8 and J usage is TRBJ2-6, with 8 bases that match TRBD1. The source is an adult who received the AZD1222 COVID-19 vaccine. This CDR3 reads CASSLGTGLGGANVLTF. The CDR3, as DNA: TGTGCCAGCAGCTTAGGGACAGGGCTCGGTGGGGCCAACGTCCTGACTTTC. Filled out from reference TRBV7-8 and TRBJ2-6, the complete variable domain reads GAGVSQSPRYKVAKRGQDVALRCDPISGHVSLFWYQQALGQGPEFLTYFQNEAQLDKSGLPSDRFFAERPEGSVSTLKIQRTQQEDSAVYLCASSLGTGLGGANVLTFGAGSRLTVL.